The clone carrying this TCR beta chain was found a few times. Its antigen remains unidentified. The entry originates in a study of T cell repertoires in cytomegalovirus infection. Overall study: CMV infection together with matching HLA type was indicated by public TCR beta signatures. Study observations and caveats: HLA-C-restricted TCR beta clonotypes specific for CMV led the ex vivo response. Frequencies of public TCR beta families were cumulated, and this identified carriers of CMV plus the relevant HLA.

TCRdb fed the reads into MiXCR, producing one record per CDR3 protein. The profile shows 450,000 to 600,000 distinct CDR3 sequences, 11% of them singletons. Trimming removed 5 bases at V and 3 bases at J, with 8 bases between. Germline CDR1 reads SEHNR; CDR2 reads FQNEAQ (reference sequence). This CDR3 has 13 residues. The V gene is TRBV7-9, the J gene TRBJ1-5; possible D gene TRBD1, 5 bases. The receptor was isolated from a human donor in good health (CMV status not recorded). Some clones in this sample may be carry-over from other donors' samples. Material: PBMCs. The CDR3 DNA is TGTGCCAGCAGCCGGGGGGTCAATCAGCCCCAGCATTTT. Translating it yields CASSRGVNQPQHF. The full variable domain, rest sourced from reference TRBV7-9 and TRBJ1-5, is DTGVSQNPRHKITKRGQNVTFRCDPISEHNRLYWYRQTLGQGPEFLTYFQNEAQLEKSRLLSDRFSAERPKGSFSTLEIQRTEQGDSAMYLCASSRGVNQPQHFGDGTRLSIL.